The entry that follows covers one T cell receptor (beta chain) sequence. Which antigen it targets is not known. The input lacks base qualities; no much larger clone sits a single base away. Each donor gave one peripheral blood draw, averaging about 100 mL, which was collected into heparinised tubes. Using a panel that included CD45RO, CCR7, CD25, CD127, CD95 and CD27, naive, central memory, regulatory and stem cell-like memory CD4+ T cells were sorted on a BD FACSAria II. Every sorted population had a purity above 95%. PBMCs were isolated right away by Lymphoprep density gradient centrifugation and were stained directly, without culture. So that batch effects would be minimized, each experiment stained and sorted samples in pairs, pairing one healthy donor with one patient. From a lookup of the germline V gene (reference sequence), CDR1 and CDR2 are SEHNR and FQNEAQ. The CDR3 numbers 17 residues from cysteine through phenylalanine. Only the CDR3 region is kept as DNA, spanning 51 bases read in frame from base 1. At the junction V is shortened by 5 bases and J by 2 bases; bases outside the gene matches: 8.

The data were taken from a study of beta chain features in type 1 diabetes (dated by TCRdb to 2016 to 2018). The study in broad terms: Patients and healthy donors did not differ in mean age, gender distribution, total cell number or subset yield. A total of about 100,000,000 sorted cells were examined across all samples, and RNA yield correlated strongly with the number of cells per subset. In the study, TCRB repertoires of sorted circulating CD4+ T cell subsets from recently diagnosed type 1 diabetes patients were compared with those of matched healthy donors. Whereas all 28 donors provided naive and central memory subsets, regulatory and stem cell-like memory subsets were isolated from just 8 patients and roughly eight healthy donors.

The full study reports these points: Shorter templates might have been favored by PCR, but patient and control samples were amplified and corrected together, so both groups would have been affected equally by any skew. Naive, central memory and regulatory TCRB repertoires appeared to be more similar among patients than among healthy donors. Type 1 diabetes patients showed a moderate but significant shortening of TCRB CDR3 length in all four CD4+ subsets. Patients with type 1 diabetes made fewer insertions and deleted more nucleotides at VDJ recombination sites, implying thymic rearrangement abnormalities. Only small numbers of individuals were included in the HLA sub-analyses, which left unresolved whether HLA type had any influence on TCRB rearrangement. Because cDNA rather than genomic DNA was sequenced, highly expressing activated cells could have been over-represented, although no difference in activation and CD3 levels was found between groups.

The entire amount of isolated RNA was reverse transcribed using the High Capacity cDNA Reverse Transcription Kit, so the sequenced TCRB transcripts were expressed ones. Survey-depth immunoSEQ sequencing was performed on stem cell-like memory T cell samples, with an average of about 1 million total reads per sample. After sorted cells were lysed in RLT buffer, RNA was extracted with DNase-treated RNeasy Micro or Mini kits, with the choice depending on cell number. Each cell subset was processed separately to prevent cross-contamination, with patient and healthy donor samples processed together. The immunoSEQ multiplex PCR was used to amplify TCRB sequences from cDNA, yielding 87-bp fragments that span the CDR3 region. Sequencing of the amplicons was performed on the Illumina HiSeq platform. The published analysis was carried out like this. Synthetic template baselines were used to correct PCR bias computationally, reads within Hamming distance 2 were collapsed together, and singletons that could not be merged were discarded. Reads were aligned against IMGT so that V, D and J genes, CDR3 length and insertions or deletions at six rearrangement sites could be assigned. Within each subset, clonotype counts were normalized to sorted cell number, after which true diversity and Gini coefficients were computed with the tcR R package. Repertoire sharing was quantified using the overlap coefficient calculated on TCRB nucleotide sequences. TCRdb holds this immuneACCESS table with in-frame rearrangements only. Some clones are missing; in checked studies, unresolved V genes explain under half, and the rest has no known cause. D and trimming come from the DNA, and the V and J calls and clone size come from that table. In this sample the table shows under 90,000 clones, 25% to 35% of which occur a single time. Approximately 0.45% of the sample is taken by the ten largest.

The V and J segments used are TRBV7-9 and TRBJ2-2, and TRBD2 matches 10 of the central bases. The material sequenced was stem cell memory CD4+ T cells from blood. The cell subset or site label corresponds to: stem cell-like memory CD4+ T cells. This receptor was obtained from a woman between 18 and 29 years old in good health. The DNA sequence is TGTGCCAGCAGCCCTTCTAGCGGGAGTGGTAACACCGGGGAGCTGTTTTTT. It translates to CASSPSSGSGNTGELFF.